The TCR beta chain described here comes from a study of T cell responses to AZD1222 COVID-19 vaccine (dated by TCRdb to 2020 to 2022). In the study overall: Because spike-specific TCR depth and breadth did not differ between the two schedules, AZD1222 recipients who got a second dose at roughly 4 weeks were pooled with those who got a second dose at roughly 12 weeks. A total of about 240 trial participants underwent TCR sequencing, of whom about 210 received two doses of AZD1222 and around 26 received two doses of the MenACWY control vaccine. Enrollment into the trials was organized by age into subgroups of 18-55, 56-69 and 70-plus years, and those subgroups contained about 160, 30 and 59 TCR-sequenced participants, respectively.

Notes on this clone: It lacks a known antigen. There are no base qualities to consult, and no much larger clone falls within one base.

Cut back by 0 bases and 1 base, the V and J ends lie 9 bases apart. The germline V gene provides CDR1 MNHEY and CDR2 SVGAGI. The CDR3 holds 15 amino acids from the cysteine to the phenylalanine. The retained sequence is limited to the CDR3, 45 bases, with the frame set at the first base. The meaning of the sample's time point label: baseline before first vaccination. Samples from vaccinated people were obtained from the UK trials COV001 and COV002, which included a single-blind randomized controlled phase 2/3 trial of AZD1222 (ChAdOx1 nCoV-19) in healthy adults. For TCRbeta chain sequencing, PBMC samples were collected from trial participants at day 0 and at day 28 after the second dose. The CDR3 regions of human TCRbeta chains were subjected to immunosequencing. The published analysis was carried out like this. TCRs in the repertoires were matched against a reference library of SARS-CoV-2-specific TCRs that had been generated with the MIRA antigen-specificity platform. Breadth meant the fraction of unique TCRs that were SARS-CoV-2-associated, whereas depth meant the fraction of total T cells that were SARS-CoV-2-associated. Using the MIRA data, every spike-specific TCR was mapped to the spike region that the TCR reacted to and assigned to either a CD4 or a CD8 class. Log10-transformed breadth and depth values were compared by one-way ANOVA with Sidak's multiple comparisons tests. Held by TCRdb, this immuneACCESS table contains in-frame sequences only and omits some clones. Under half of the omission traces to an unresolved V gene where checked; the cause of the rest is unknown. That table supplies the V and J calls and clone size; D and trimming were determined from the DNA. The sample table lists about 120,000 clones, roughly 88% of them with a count of one. About 10% of the sample goes to the ten largest clones.

The paper's findings and limits, for the study overall: No day 14 peak-response samples were available, so repertoires were characterized only after the peak T cell response. Conclusions about previously exposed vaccinees are limited, since just 6 or 7 AZD1222 recipients were seropositive for SARS-CoV-2 at baseline. The vaccine-associated CD4 TCRs covered the entire spike protein, and the dominant responses fell in regions 160-218 and 743-854. The 56-69-year group was small, and its depth increase did not reach significance, likely because of low power. After two AZD1222 doses, spike-specific TCR breadth and depth were significantly higher than at day 0 and than in MenACWY recipients. Reportedly, almost half of the unique spike-specific TCRs recognized epitopes lying outside the regions that are mutated in the B.1.351 and B.1.1.7 variants. Participants were mostly white British, with more females than males. The authors suggested clonal diversity may have been underestimated.

This clonotype originated in an adult in good health. This receptor chain uses TRBV6-5 and TRBJ1-2; the D gene cannot be resolved reliably. Sequences were derived from peripheral blood, sampled on day 0 of AZD1222 vaccination. CDR3 protein: CASSYSRQDNYGYTF. In nucleotide form, the sequence is TGTGCCAGCAGTTACTCGAGGCAGGATAACTATGGCTACACCTTC.